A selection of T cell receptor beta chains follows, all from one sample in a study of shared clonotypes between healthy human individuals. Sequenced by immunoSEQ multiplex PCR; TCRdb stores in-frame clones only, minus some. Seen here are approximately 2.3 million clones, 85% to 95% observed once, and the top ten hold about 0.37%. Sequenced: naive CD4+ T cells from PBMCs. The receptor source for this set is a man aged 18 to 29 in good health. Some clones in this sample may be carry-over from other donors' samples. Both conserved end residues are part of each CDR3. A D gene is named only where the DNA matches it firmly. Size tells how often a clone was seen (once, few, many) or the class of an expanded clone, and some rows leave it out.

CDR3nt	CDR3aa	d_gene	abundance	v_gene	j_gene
TGCGCCAGCAGCGGCCTTGCTCTACTGTCGAACACCGGGGAGCTGTTTTTT	CASSGLALLSNTGELFF	.	.	TRBV5-1	TRBJ2-2
TGTGCCAGTAACCCTAGAGCTTACACAGATACGCAGTATTTT	CASNPRAYTDTQYF	.	.	TRBV19	TRBJ2-3
TGTGCCAGCAGCCCAGACAGGCCCAATTCACCCCTCCACTTT	CASSPDRPNSPLHF	.	.	TRBV27	TRBJ1-6
TGTGCCAGCAGCCCCCGGGTCGACGGCTACACCTTC	CASSPRVDGYTF	.	.	TRBV28	TRBJ1-2
TGTGCCAGCAGCGATGGGGGCTCCTACGAGCAGTACTTC	CASSDGGSYEQYF	.	.	TRBV7-2	TRBJ2-7
TGTGCCAGCAGTTACTCGCCAGGGGCCATCTACGAGCAGTACTTC	CASSYSPGAIYEQYF	.	.	TRBV6-5	TRBJ2-7
TGTGCCAGCAGCTACACGAGGACAGGGGGCATCTACGAGCAGTACTTC	CASSYTRTGGIYEQYF	TRBD1	.	TRBV9	TRBJ2-7
TGTGCCAGCAGTTACAGGGACAGCTATGGAACCGGGGAGCTGTTTTTT	CASSYRDSYGTGELFF	TRBD1	.	TRBV6-5	TRBJ2-2
TGTGCCAGTAGTACCCCACCGGACGGTAGCTCCTACAATGAGCAGTTCTTC	CASSTPPDGSSYNEQFF	.	once	TRBV19	TRBJ2-1
TGTGCCAGCAGTGCCAGGGGATTTGGCACTGAAGCTTTCTTT	CASSARGFGTEAFF	.	.	TRBV2	TRBJ1-1
TGTGCCAGCAGCCCCATAGGATCTGGACGGAACAATGAGCAGTTCTTC	CASSPIGSGRNNEQFF	.	.	TRBV7-9	TRBJ2-1
TGTGCCAGCAGCCTACAGGGAAGTCCGTACGAGCAGTACTTC	CASSLQGSPYEQYF	.	.	TRBV6-5	TRBJ2-7
TGTGCCAGCAGCGCCCTGGGCGGGAGTGGGGAGACCCAGTACTTC	CASSALGGSGETQYF	TRBD2	once	TRBV11-2	TRBJ2-5
TGTGCCAGCAGTGGTACTAGCGGGCCAGCTTACAATGAGCAGTTCTTC	CASSGTSGPAYNEQFF	TRBD2	once	TRBV25-1	TRBJ2-1
TGTGCCAGCAGCCAGGGGGGAGGAAAACTGTTTTTT	CASSQGGGKLFF	TRBD1	.	TRBV11-2	TRBJ1-4
TGTGCCAGCAGTGCTCGACTTCGAGGGGTTCGTGAATATTCACCCCTCCACTTT	CASSARLRGVREYSPLHF	.	.	TRBV6-1	TRBJ1-6
TGTGCCAGCAGTTACTCGGAGTCTACCTACGAGCAGTACTTC	CASSYSESTYEQYF	.	once	TRBV6-5	TRBJ2-7
TGTGCCAGCAGCCCCACGGGAAACTATGGCTACACCTTC	CASSPTGNYGYTF	.	.	TRBV5-6	TRBJ1-2
TGTGCCTCTGAGGGAGGGGCAGACACCGGGGAGCTGTTTTTT	CASEGGADTGELFF	TRBD2	.	TRBV19	TRBJ2-2
TGCAGCGTGCGGGGGGTCTTGGGAGATGAGCAGTTCTTC	CSVRGVLGDEQFF	TRBD2	.	TRBV29-1	TRBJ2-1
TGTGCCAGCAGCTTGTTGTCCAGGTCGAACACCGGGGAGCTGTTTTTT	CASSLLSRSNTGELFF	.	.	TRBV5-6	TRBJ2-2
TGTGCCAGCAGCGCCGGGACAGGCTCCTACAATGAGCAGTTCTTC	CASSAGTGSYNEQFF	TRBD1	.	TRBV9	TRBJ2-1
TGTGCCAGCAGCGTAGGGCTAGCGGGAGCTTACAATGAGCAGTTCTTC	CASSVGLAGAYNEQFF	TRBD2	.	TRBV7-9	TRBJ2-1
TGTGCCAGCACCAGACTAGCGGGGGTTGAGCAGTTCTTC	CASTRLAGVEQFF	TRBD2	.	TRBV6-6	TRBJ2-1
TGTGCCAGCAGTGCCACAATAGCGGGAGACCCGACAGATACGCAGTATTTT	CASSATIAGDPTDTQYF	TRBD2	.	TRBV6-1	TRBJ2-3
TGTGCCAGCAGCTTACTAGCGGGAGTTCAAGAGACCCAGTACTTC	CASSLLAGVQETQYF	TRBD2	.	TRBV7-9	TRBJ2-5
TGTGCCAGCAGCTTCAAGGATTCCTACGAGCAGTACTTC	CASSFKDSYEQYF	.	.	TRBV5-6	TRBJ2-7